The clone carrying this TCR beta chain was counted many times. TCRdb recomputed calls from the RT-PCR reads with MiXCR, one row per CDR3 protein. Counted here are about 70,000 distinct CDR3 sequences, about 25% occurring once; the ten biggest clones make up around 27%. Germline CDR1 is SGHKS and CDR2 is YYEKEE (reference sequence). The V and J ends lost 3 bases and 7 bases respectively, with 19 bases between them. This CDR3 has 16 residues. The sample comes from a study of patients and donors after allogeneic stem cell transplantation. This sequence joins TRBV5-5 and TRBJ1-4; D is unclear. The clonotype originates from a human donor who was either an allogeneic HSCT recipient or a stem cell or donor lymphocyte infusion donor (not recorded which). It is not recorded whose cells these are; they may come from a transplant donor. Sequencing was carried out using blood, either unsorted or a sorted T cell fraction (not recorded which). The CDR3 loop reads CASSSPGSKISEKLFF. DNA of the CDR3: TGTGCCAGCAGCTCACCGGGGAGCAAAATTTCTGAAAAACTGTTTTTT.